This T cell receptor beta chain was sequenced in a study of control samples from healthy donors and cancer patients. This CDR3 is built from 13 residues. Germline V gives CDR1 SGHTA, CDR2 FQGTGA. Trimming removed 4 bases from V and 8 bases from J, with 11 bases in between. Sequencing was performed with immunoSEQ multiplex PCR; in TCRdb, only in-frame clones are kept and a portion is missing. The sample holds roughly 70,000 clones; approximately 84% are singletons and the top ten take 25% to 30%. Sequencing input: blood. This TCR was sampled from a man aged 45-65 years in good health. The chain uses TRBV7-3 and TRBJ2-2; the D gene is possibly TRBD1 (6 bases). CDR3 in DNA: TGTGCCAGCAGCTCCCCGGACAGAGGGGAGCTGTTTTTT. This gives the protein CASSSPDRGELFF. Supplemented by reference TRBV7-3 and TRBJ2-2, the full variable domain reads GAGVSQTPSNKVTEKGKYVELRCDPISGHTALYWYRQSLGQGPEFLIYFQGTGAADDSGLPNDRFFAVRPEGSVSTLKIQRTERGDSAVYLCASSSPDRGELFFGEGSRLTVL.